The 10 T cell receptor beta chains below come from one sample, sequenced in a study of CD8 T cells in Susac syndrome. Random hexamers were used to reverse transcribe about 0.45 to 1 ug of RNA. A single record per CDR3 protein comes from TCRdb applying MiXCR to the immunoSEQ multiplex PCR reads. This table has approximately 230,000 distinct CDR3 sequences, 80% to 95% appearing once. Sequencing was performed on CD4+ T cells from PBMCs. Every receptor here comes from a human donor with multiple sclerosis.

The chain is built from TRBV7-2 and TRBJ2-7; 13 bases are a match to TRBD2. The CDR3 extends over 15 amino acids. After removal of 5 bases from V and 2 bases from J, the junction contained 3 bases not matched to a gene. The germline CDR1 and CDR2 sequences are SGHTA and FQGNSA. Here the CDR3 reads CASSQGLAGTYEQYV. The CDR3 DNA reads as TGTGCCAGCAGCCAGGGACTAGCGGGAACCTACGAGCAGTACGTC.

The chain links TRBV7-9 to TRBJ1-1; 9 positions match TRBD1. This CDR3 is built from 14 residues. V was clipped by 5 bases and J by 0 bases; unmatched bases: 1. Germline CDR1 and CDR2: SEHNR and FQNEAQ (reference sequence). CDR3: CASSRTGVNTEAFF. DNA for the CDR3: TGTGCCAGCAGCCGGACAGGGGTGAACACTGAAGCTTTCTTT.

This chain connects TRBV20-1 to TRBJ2-3; 9 positions match TRBD2. The J segment lost 0 bases and the V segment lost 5 bases, leaving 6 bases of the junction unmatched. The CDR3 spans 15 residues. CDR1 and CDR2 (germline): DFQATT, SNEGSKA (reference sequence). In DNA form, the CDR3 reads TGCAGTGCTGTGACTAGCGGCCCGAGCACAGATACGCAGTATTTT. Amino acid sequence: CSAVTSGPSTDTQYF.

The chain combines TRBV9 with TRBJ2-2; D may match TRBD1 or TRBD2 (6 bases each). The CDR3 is 14 residues long. Germline V gene sequence: CDR1 SGDLS, CDR2 YYNGEE. V was trimmed by 0 bases and J by 7 bases, leaving 10 bases between them. CDR3 in amino acids: CASSVGTAGGELFF. The CDR3, as DNA: TGTGCCAGCAGCGTAGGGACAGCGGGCGGGGAGCTGTTTTTT.

The rearrangement links TRBV7-2 to TRBJ2-5; 9 nucleotides line up with TRBD2. J lost 5 bases, V lost 3 bases, and 10 bases had no gene match. CDR1 and CDR2 (germline): SGHTA, FQGNSA. This CDR3 has 16 residues. This CDR3 is CASSFISLAGRETQYF. The CDR3, as DNA: TGTGCCAGCAGCTTTATATCGCTAGCGGGGCGTGAGACCCAGTACTTC.

V usage is TRBV30 and J usage is TRBJ2-7, with D maybe TRBD1 (5 bases). Per the germline V gene, CDR1 is GTSNPN and CDR2 is SVGIG (reference sequence). Trimming cost V 1 base and J 4 bases, with 11 bases left between them. This CDR3 is 13 amino acids long. Here the CDR3 DNA reads TGTGCCTGGAGTGCCCTTCAGGGTTACGAGCAGTACTTC. Translating it yields CAWSALQGYEQYF.

The V and J genes are TRBV2 and TRBJ1-3, with 8 nucleotides matching TRBD1. CDR3 length equals 18 residues. Germline V CDR1 and CDR2: SNHLY, FYNNEI. J was trimmed by 4 bases and V by 4 bases; bases with no gene match: 15. Written as DNA, the CDR3 is TGTGCCAGCAGTGGACCCCCCCGGCAGGGGGCTGTGGGAAACACCATATATTTT. This translates into CASSGPPRQGAVGNTIYF.

This chain connects TRBV9 to TRBJ2-7, with D maybe TRBD1 (5 bases). CDR3 length: 14 residues. CDR1 and CDR2 (germline): SGDLS, YYNGEE. Trimming shortened V by 0 bases and J by 2 bases, and 9 bases separated the two germline ends. CDR3 DNA: TGTGCCAGCAGCGTAGGGACAACAGCCTACGAGCAGTACTTC. Protein product: CASSVGTTAYEQYF.

The rearrangement joins TRBV6-1 to TRBJ2-4; possible D gene TRBD1, 5 bases. This CDR3 spans 13 amino acids. In germline, CDR1 is MNHNS, CDR2 SASEGT. Trimming removed 3 bases from V and 7 bases from J, with 10 bases in between. The CDR3 nucleotides read TGTGCCAGCAGTGACAGGGCAACCAACATTCAGTACTTC. Its protein is CASSDRATNIQYF.

The rearrangement uses TRBV20-1 and TRBJ2-7; D gene ambiguous. V dropped 2 bases and J dropped 5 bases, with 13 bases sitting between them. Germline CDR1 reads DFQATT; CDR2 reads SNEGSKA (reference sequence). The CDR3 is made up of 13 amino acids. The CDR3 region has the DNA TGCAGTGCTAGACCCAGGACCCTTGACGAGCAGTACTTC. This gives the protein CSARPRTLDEQYF.